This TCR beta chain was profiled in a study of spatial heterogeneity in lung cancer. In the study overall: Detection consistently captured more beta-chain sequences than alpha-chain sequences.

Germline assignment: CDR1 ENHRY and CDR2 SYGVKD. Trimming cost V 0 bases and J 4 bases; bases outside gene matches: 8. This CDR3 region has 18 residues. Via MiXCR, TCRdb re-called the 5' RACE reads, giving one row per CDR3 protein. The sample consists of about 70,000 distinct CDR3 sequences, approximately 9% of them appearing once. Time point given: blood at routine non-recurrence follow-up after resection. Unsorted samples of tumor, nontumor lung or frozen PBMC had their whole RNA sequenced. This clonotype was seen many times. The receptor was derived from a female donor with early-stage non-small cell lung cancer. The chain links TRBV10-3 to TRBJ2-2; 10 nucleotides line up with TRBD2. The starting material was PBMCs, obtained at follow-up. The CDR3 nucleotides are TGTGCCATCAGTGAGTCTATGGCTAGCGGGAGACTCACCGGGGAGCTGTTTTTT. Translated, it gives CAISESMASGRLTGELFF.